The clone carrying this T cell receptor (beta chain) was seen only a few times. The antigen remains undetermined. It was from alopecia areata patients that lesional scalp punch biopsies and peripheral blood were collected. CDR3 size: 17 residues. Germline CDR1 and CDR2: SGDLS and YYNGEE. V lost 4 bases and J 6 bases, leaving 23 bases between the germline ends. The record originates from a study of CD8+ T cells in alopecia areata. The wider study: Those treated were given oral tofacitinib at 5 to 10 mg twice daily. Study-level results: Shared TCR sequences were less clear between patients than in mice, possibly partly from HLA diversity. Alphabeta T cells residing in normal skin are also sequenced in scalp samples.

Extracted from the samples, RNA was reverse transcribed into cDNA to serve as the sequencing template. Sequenced by immunoSEQ multiplex PCR; TCRdb stores in-frame clones only, minus some. The sample has 200,000 to 250,000 clones; approximately 61% are singletons. Sequencing used CD4+ T cells sorted from blood, obtained at week 0. The receptor was derived from a human donor with alopecia areata. The chain couples TRBV9 to TRBJ2-4, with D perhaps TRBD2 (6 bases). CDR3 residues: CASSPSAGGGSGNIQYF. The CDR3 DNA reads TGTGCCAGCAGCCCATCGGCTGGCGGAGGGTCCGGAAACATTCAGTACTTC.